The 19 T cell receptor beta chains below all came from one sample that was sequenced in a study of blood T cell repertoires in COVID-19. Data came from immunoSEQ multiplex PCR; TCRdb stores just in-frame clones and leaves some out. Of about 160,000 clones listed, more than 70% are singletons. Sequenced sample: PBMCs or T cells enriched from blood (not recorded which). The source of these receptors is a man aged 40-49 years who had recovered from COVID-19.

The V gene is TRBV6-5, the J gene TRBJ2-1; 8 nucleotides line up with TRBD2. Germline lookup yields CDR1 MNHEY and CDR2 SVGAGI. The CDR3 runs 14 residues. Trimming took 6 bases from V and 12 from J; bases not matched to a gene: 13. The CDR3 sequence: CASRSGGLEKGQFF. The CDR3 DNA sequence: TGTGCCAGCAGGTCGGGGGGGCTTGAGAAGGGGCAGTTCTTC.

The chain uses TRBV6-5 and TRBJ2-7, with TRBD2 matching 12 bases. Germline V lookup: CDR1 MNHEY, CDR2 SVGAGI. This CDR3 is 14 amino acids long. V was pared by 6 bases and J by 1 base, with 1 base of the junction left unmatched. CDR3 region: CASRLAGGSYEQYV. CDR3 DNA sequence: TGTGCCAGCAGGCTAGCGGGGGGGTCCTACGAGCAGTACGTC.

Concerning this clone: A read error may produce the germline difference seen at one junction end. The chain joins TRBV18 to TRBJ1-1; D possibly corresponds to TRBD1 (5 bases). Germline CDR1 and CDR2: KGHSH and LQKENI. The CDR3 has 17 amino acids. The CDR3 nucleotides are TGTGCCAGCTCCCCACTTGGCCAGGGCCGGGGGGGCACTGAAGCTTTCTTT. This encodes CASSPLGQGRGGTEAFF.

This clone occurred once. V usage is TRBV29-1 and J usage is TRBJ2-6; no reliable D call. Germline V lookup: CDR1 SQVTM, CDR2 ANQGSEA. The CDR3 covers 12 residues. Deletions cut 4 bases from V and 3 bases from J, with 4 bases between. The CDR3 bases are TGCAGCGTTGGCGGTGGGGCCAACGTCCTGACTTTC. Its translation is CSVGGGANVLTF.

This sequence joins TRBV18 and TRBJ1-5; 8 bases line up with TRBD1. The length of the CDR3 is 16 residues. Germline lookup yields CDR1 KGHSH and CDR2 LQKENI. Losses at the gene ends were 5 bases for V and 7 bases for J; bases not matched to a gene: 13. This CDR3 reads CASSFGAGGAGQPQHF. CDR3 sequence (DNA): TGTGCCAGCTCATTTGGGGCAGGGGGCGCGGGGCAGCCCCAGCATTTT. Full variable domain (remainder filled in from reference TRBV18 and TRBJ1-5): NAGVMQNPRHLVRRRGQEARLRCSPMKGHSHVYWYRQLPEEGLKFMVYLQKENIIDESGMPKERFSAEFPKEGPSILRIQQVVRGDSAAYFCASSFGAGGAGQPQHFGDGTRLSIL.

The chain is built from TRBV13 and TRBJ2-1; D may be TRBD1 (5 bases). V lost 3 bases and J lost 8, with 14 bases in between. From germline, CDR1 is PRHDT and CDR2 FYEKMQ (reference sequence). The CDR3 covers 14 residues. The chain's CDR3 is CASSFRMGQDEQFF. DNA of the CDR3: TGTGCCAGCAGCTTCAGGATGGGGCAGGATGAGCAGTTCTTC. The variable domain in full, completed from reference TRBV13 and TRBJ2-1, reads AAGVIQSPRHLIKEKRETATLKCYPIPRHDTVYWYQQGPGQDPQFLISFYEKMQSDKGSIPDRFSAQQFSDYHSELNMSSLELGDSALYFCASSFRMGQDEQFFGPGTRLTVL.

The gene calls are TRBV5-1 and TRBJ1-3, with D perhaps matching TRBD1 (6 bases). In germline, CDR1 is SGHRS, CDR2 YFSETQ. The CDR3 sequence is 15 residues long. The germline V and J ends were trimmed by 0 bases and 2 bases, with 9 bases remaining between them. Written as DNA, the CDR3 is TGCGCCAGCAGCTTGGTGGCAGGGGCTGGAAACACCATATATTTT. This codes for CASSLVAGAGNTIYF.

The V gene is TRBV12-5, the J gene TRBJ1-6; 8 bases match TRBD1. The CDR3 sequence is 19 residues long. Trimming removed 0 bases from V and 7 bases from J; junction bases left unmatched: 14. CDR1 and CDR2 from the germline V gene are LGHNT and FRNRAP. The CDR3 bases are TGTGCTAGTGGTTTGGTAAGCAAGGGAGGACAGGGCTCAAATTCACCCCTCCACTTT. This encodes CASGLVSKGGQGSNSPLHF.

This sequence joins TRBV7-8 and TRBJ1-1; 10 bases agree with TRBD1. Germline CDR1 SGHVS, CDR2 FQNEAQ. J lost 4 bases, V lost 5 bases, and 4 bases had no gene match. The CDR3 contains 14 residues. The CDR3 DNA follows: TGTGCCAGCAGCCCCGGACAGGGGGGCACTGAAGCTTTCTTT. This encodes CASSPGQGGTEAFF.

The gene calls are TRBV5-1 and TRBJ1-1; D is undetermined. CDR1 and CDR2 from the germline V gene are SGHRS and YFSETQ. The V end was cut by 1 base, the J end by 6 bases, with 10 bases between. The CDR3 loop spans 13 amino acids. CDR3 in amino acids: CASSLSGAAEAFF. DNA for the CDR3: TGCGCCAGCAGCTTGTCCGGAGCCGCTGAAGCTTTCTTT.

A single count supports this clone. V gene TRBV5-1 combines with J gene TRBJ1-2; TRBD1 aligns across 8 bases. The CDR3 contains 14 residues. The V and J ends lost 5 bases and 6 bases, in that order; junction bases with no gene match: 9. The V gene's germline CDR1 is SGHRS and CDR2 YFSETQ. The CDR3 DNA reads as TGCGCCAGCAGGTTACAGGGGGAAGGGGATGGCTACACCTTC. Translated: CASRLQGEGDGYTF.

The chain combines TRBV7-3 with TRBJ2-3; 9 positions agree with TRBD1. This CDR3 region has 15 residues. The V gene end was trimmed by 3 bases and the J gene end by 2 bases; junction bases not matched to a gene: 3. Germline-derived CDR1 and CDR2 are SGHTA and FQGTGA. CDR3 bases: TGTGCCAGCAGCTTCGGGACAGGGATCACAGATACGCAGTATTTT. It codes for CASSFGTGITDTQYF.

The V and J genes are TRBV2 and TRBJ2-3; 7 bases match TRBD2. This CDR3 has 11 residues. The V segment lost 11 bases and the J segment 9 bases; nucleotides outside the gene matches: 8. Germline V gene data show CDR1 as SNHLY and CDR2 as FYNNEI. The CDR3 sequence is CAGGTTLTQYF. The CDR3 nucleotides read TGTGCCGGTGGGACTACCCTAACGCAGTATTTT.

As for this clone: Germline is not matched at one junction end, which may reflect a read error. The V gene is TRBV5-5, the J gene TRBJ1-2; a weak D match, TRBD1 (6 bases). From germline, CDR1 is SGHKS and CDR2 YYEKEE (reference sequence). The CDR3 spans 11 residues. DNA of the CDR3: TGTGCCAGCGAGGGGGACCTCCAACGTTCCTTC. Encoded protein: CASEGDLQRSF.

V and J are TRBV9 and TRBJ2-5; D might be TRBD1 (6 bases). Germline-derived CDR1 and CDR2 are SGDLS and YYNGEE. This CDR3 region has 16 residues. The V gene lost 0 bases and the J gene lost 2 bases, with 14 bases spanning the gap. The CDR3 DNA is TGTGCCAGCAGCGTAGATCAGGGGCGGAAACAAGAGACCCAGTACTTC. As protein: CASSVDQGRKQETQYF.

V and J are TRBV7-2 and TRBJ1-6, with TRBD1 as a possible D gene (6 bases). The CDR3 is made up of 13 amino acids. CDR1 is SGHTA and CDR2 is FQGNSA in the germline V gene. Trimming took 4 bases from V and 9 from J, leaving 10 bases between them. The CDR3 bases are TGTGCCAGCAGCTCAGAAGGGGGTTCACCCCTCCACTTT. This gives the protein CASSSEGGSPLHF. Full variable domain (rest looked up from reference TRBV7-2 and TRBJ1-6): GAGVSQSPSNKVTEKGKDVELRCDPISGHTALYWYRQSLGQGLEFLIYFQGNSAPDKSGLPSDRFSAERTGGSVSTLTIQRTQQEDSAVYLCASSSEGGSPLHFGNGTRLTVT.

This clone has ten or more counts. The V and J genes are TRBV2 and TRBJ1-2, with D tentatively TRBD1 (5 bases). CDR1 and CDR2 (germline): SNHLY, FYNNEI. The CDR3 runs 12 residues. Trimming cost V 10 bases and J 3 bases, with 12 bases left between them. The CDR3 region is CATSPGDYGYTF. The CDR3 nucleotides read TGTGCCACCTCACCGGGGGACTATGGCTACACCTTC.

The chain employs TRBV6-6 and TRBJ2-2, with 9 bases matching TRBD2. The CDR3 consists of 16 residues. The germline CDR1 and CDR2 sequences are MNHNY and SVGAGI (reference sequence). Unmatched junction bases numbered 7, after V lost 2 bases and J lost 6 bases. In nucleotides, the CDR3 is TGTGCCAGCAGTTACGCGGGGGGGCCCGTCGCCGGGGAGCTGTTTTTT. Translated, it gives CASSYAGGPVAGELFF.

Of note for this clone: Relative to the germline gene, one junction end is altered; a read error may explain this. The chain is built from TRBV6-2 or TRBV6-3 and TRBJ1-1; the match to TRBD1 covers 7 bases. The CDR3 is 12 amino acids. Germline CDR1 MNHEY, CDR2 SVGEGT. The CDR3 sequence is CASSTDRAAPRF. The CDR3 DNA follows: TGTGCCAGCAGTACCGACAGGGCTGCTCCTCGATTT.